This is a list of T cell receptor beta chains from one sample in a study of blood T cells in healthy people across ages. TCRdb re-analysed the 5' RACE reads in MiXCR, keeping a single row per CDR3 protein. This table holds approximately 830,000 distinct CDR3 sequences, about 59% found once. What was sequenced was blood. The receptors originated from a man aged 25 to 40 in good health. Each CDR3 is given without its conserved first and last residue.

TRBV30	TRBJ2-4	13	AWSAVGTGKNIQY
TRBV12-3/TRBV12-4	-	13	ASTLTGTGHYEQY
TRBV6-5	TRBJ1-1	14	ASVPYPLGHPGGAF
TRBV6-2/TRBV6-3	-	13	ASSFQQGYGDEQY
TRBV20-1	TRBJ1-5	10	SARDRGQPQH
TRBV18	TRBJ2-7	14	ASSRGLGTGGDEQY
TRBV6-2/TRBV6-3	TRBJ2-7	11	ASSYDRVGEQY
TRBV28	TRBJ2-6	16	ASSSGTGVPFGANVLT
TRBV12-3/TRBV12-4	TRBJ2-7	12	ASSPRVAAYEQY
TRBV12-3/TRBV12-4	TRBJ2-1	10	ASRQGANEQF
TRBV4-3	-	12	ASSQDDGDYEQY
TRBV29-1	TRBJ2-1	12	STSPGNSYNEQF
TRBV5-1	TRBJ1-6	13	ASSPGGMGNSPLH
TRBV7-2	TRBJ2-7	12	ASSSGTAPYEQY
TRBV7-3	TRBJ2-1	11	ASGLAGDNEQF
TRBV9	TRBJ2-3	14	ASSESGGAITDTQY
TRBV29-1	TRBJ2-4	11	SVEQPGQVKQY
TRBV6-1	TRBJ2-3	15	ASSESVGGQIGDTQY
TRBV6-1	TRBJ2-5	12	ASSARVGQETQY
TRBV4-3	-	12	ASSGGQLSYEQY
TRBV4-3	TRBJ2-7	12	ASSQDRARDEQY
TRBV12-3/TRBV12-4	-	11	ASSSTGGREQY